This T cell receptor (beta chain) originates from a study of blood T cell repertoires in COVID-19. The V end lost 4 bases, the J end lost 3 bases, and 11 bases lay between the germline ends. Germline V gives CDR1 LNHDA, CDR2 SQIVND (reference sequence). CDR3 length: 14 residues. Libraries were prepared by immunoSEQ multiplex PCR; TCRdb keeps only in-frame clonotypes and omits some of them. The sample holds 400,000 or so clones, 80% to 90% seen once. J is TRBJ2-3 and V is TRBV19; D remains ambiguous. This TCR was sampled from a man between 25 and 39 years old who had recovered from COVID-19. The sample comprised PBMCs or T cells enriched from blood (not recorded which). CDR3 amino acids: CASSSSGYTDTQYF. CDR3 coding DNA: TGTGCCAGTAGTAGTTCGGGTTATACAGATACGCAGTATTTT. Full variable domain (remainder filled in from reference TRBV19 and TRBJ2-3): DGGITQSPKYLFRKEGQNVTLSCEQNLNHDAMYWYRQDPGQGLRLIYYSQIVNDFQKGDIAEGYSVSREKKESFPLTVTSAQKNPTAFYLCASSSSGYTDTQYFGPGTRLTVL.